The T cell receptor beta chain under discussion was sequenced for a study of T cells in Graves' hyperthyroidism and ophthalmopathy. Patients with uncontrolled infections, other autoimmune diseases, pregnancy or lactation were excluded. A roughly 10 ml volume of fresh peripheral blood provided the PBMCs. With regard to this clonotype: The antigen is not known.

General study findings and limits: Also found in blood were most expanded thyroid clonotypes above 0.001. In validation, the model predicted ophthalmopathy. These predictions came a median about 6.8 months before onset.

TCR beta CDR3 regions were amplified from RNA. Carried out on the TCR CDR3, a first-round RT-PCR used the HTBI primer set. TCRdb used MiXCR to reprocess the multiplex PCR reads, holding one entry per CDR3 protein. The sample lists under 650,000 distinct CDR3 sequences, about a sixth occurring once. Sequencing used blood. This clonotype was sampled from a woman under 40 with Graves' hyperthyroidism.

The DNA of the CDR3 is TGTGCCAGTATTCAGGACATGAACACTGAAGCTTTCTTT. It encodes CASIQDMNTEAFF. The chain has TRBV19 and TRBJ1-1; tentatively, D is TRBD1 (5 bases). V was shortened by 7 bases and J by 0 bases, with 9 bases between the two germline ends. This CDR3 is built from 13 residues. Per germline, CDR1 LNHDA and CDR2 SQIVND (reference sequence).